Listed here is a single TCR beta chain. It lacks a known antigen. This specimen comes from a study of T cells expressing NK-cell markers (dated by TCRdb to the early 2020s). For the study in its entirety: In sorted CD3+CD56+NKG2C+, CD3+CD56+NKG2C- and CD3+CD56-NKG2C+ T-cell subsets from several donors, TCR beta-chain repertoires were profiled. The libraries were sequenced on Illumina HiSeq 2000/2500, MiSeq or NextSeq, producing 2 x 150 bp reads. Seven of the eight sequenced donors were HCMV-seropositive and one was HCMV-seronegative. The eight sequenced donors were randomly selected healthy volunteers, three men and five women.

Sequenced using an Illumina HiSeq 2000. 5'RACE template switching, by which a universal primer site and unique molecular identifiers were added, was used to make TCR beta cDNA libraries. cDNA synthesis was primed from the TCR beta constant segment, followed by two successive PCR amplification steps. In the paper's pipeline: Reads were demultiplexed and grouped by UMI with MIGEC, and clonotypes were assembled and quantified with MiTCR. To remove erroneous sequences, TCR cDNA sequences were retained only when supported by two or more reads. The tcR package was used for downstream repertoire analysis, and clonotypes were matched between fractions using CDR3 nucleotide sequence together with V segment. Antigen specificity was annotated against VDJdb with VDJmatch, allowing one amino acid substitution in CDR3. TCRdb reprocessed the public reads and reports one entry per CDR3 protein sequence, without DNA. The V and J calls here are based on TCRdb, not the publication. This sample's table carries 450,000 to 600,000 distinct CDR3 sequences. The ten largest account for 3% to 4.5% of the sample.

The research as a whole found: In over 5 donors, the dominant CD3+CD56+NKG2C+ clonotypes were among the top 10 CD8+ clonotypes and accounted for about 1.0-7.5% of CD8+ T cells. Those dominant clonotypes were again the most abundant among CD3+CD56-NKG2C+ cells in a few donors, at roughly 25-60.1%. Whether the expanded NKG2C-expressing T cell clones were specific for HCMV antigens was left unclear.

Counted from cysteine to phenylalanine, this CDR3 has 16 amino acids. No DNA was logged. HCMV serostatus was determined by detecting HCMV-specific IgG in serum with a commercial ELISA kit. Peripheral blood mononuclear cells were isolated from blood by Ficoll density gradient centrifugation. The sequenced sample was blood T cells: a sorted CD56 or NKG2C T cell subset, CD4+ or CD8+ T cells, or bulk PBMC T cells (not recorded which). This chain is built from TRBV21-1 and TRBJ2-7; the D gene TCRdb calls, TRBD1, cannot be checked with no DNA. TRBV21-1 is a pseudogene segment. This receptor was taken from a young man in good health. Donor details come from another sample of the same person, matched by shared clones. The CDR3 protein: CASSKDGRTYSYEQYF.